The source of this T cell receptor beta chain is a study of cytomegalovirus exposure and HLA in healthy donors. Whole-study findings and limits: Associated with cytomegalovirus, according to the listing, were about 160 TCR beta chains. Presence/absence analysis assumed near-uniform sequencing depth across donors. Later on, an analysis tied 18,000 or so TCR beta sequences to HLA alleles at 0.05 false discovery rate.

Primers: 60 Vbeta forward and 13 Jbeta reverse. The protocol was immunoSEQ multiplex PCR, while the TCRdb copy is restricted to in-frame clones and leaves out a portion. The repertoire includes about 110,000 clones, over 60% of them detected once, and around 2.9% sits in the top ten. The CDR3 length is 14 residues. The germline V and J ends were trimmed by 4 bases and 3 bases, with 13 bases remaining between them. Per the germline V gene, CDR1 is MDHEN and CDR2 is SYDVKM. A note on this clone: The antigen remains unidentified.

Sequencing used PBMCs. The sequence derives from an older woman in good health and CMV-seropositive. J is TRBJ2-7 and V is TRBV28; D possibly corresponds to TRBD2 (5 bases). The CDR3 DNA follows: TGTGCCAGCAGTTATTCGGGGAGACTCTACGAGCAGTACTTC. This codes for CASSYSGRLYEQYF.